This record covers a single TCR beta chain. Its binding antigen is unknown. Base qualities are not at hand, and no much larger clone is one base apart. The data are from a study of vaccination effects on CD4 cells after COVID-19 (dated by TCRdb to between 2021 and 2024). As for the study more broadly: Each participant received two doses of an mRNA SARS-CoV-2 vaccine, either BNT162b2 or mRNA-1273. Pre-vaccine samples were collected from two convalescent patients 16 days and one week before the first dose, corresponding to 142 and 148 days after COVID-19 diagnosis. In both COVID-19 convalescent patients and infection-naive vaccine recipients, the study compared SARS-CoV-2 spike-specific CD4+ TCR repertoires from before mRNA vaccination with those from after it. A total of approximately 9 COVID-19 convalescent patients and several SARS-CoV-2-naive healthy vaccine recipients were included in the full study. Cultures from other donors in the study were sequenced with the Oncomine TCR Beta short-read assay on an Illumina iSeq 100. Findings and caveats that apply to the study as a whole: Clones induced by infection and clones induced by vaccination both contracted markedly at late timepoints after vaccination, which fits with T cell responses waning over time. Only a small number of convalescent patients were included, and no early post-infection timepoints were available, which limited the study. For convalescent patients, new clones induced by the vaccine made up most of the post-vaccine spike-reactive repertoire, and these new clones were largely distinct from the clones induced by infection.

Libraries were prepared through the immunoSEQ multiplex PCR assay. DNA from the CD4+ T cells that had been cultured and isolated underwent TCR beta CDR3 sequencing. Per the original workflow: Non-productive TCR sequences were removed and reads were trimmed to the CDR3 region, keeping CDR3s of at least 7 amino acids. The MANAFEST web app was used to pick out antigen-specific clonotypes by comparing their expansion in peptide wells with that in reference cultures. Positive clones required FDR<0.05 expansion versus reference and all other wells, odds ratio above 5, and frequency above 0.1% in two replicate wells. Cross-reactive clonotypes were defined as significantly expanded in SARS-CoV-2 spike wells and in at least one common cold coronavirus spike condition. Using the stringdist R package, CDR3 similarity was measured by Levenshtein distance, and unrooted trees were constructed with ape in R 3.6.1. TCRdb stores this immuneACCESS table with in-frame sequences only. Part of the clones is absent; in the studies checked, under half of the shortfall reflects unresolved V genes, and no reason is known for the rest. The V and J calls and clone size come from that table; D and trimming were worked out from the DNA. Present in this sample are roughly 27,000 clones, approximately 80% of which were seen just once. The top ten clones comprise under 25% of the sample.

CDR1 and CDR2 are drawn from the germline V gene: SGDLS, YYNGEE. The germline V end is reduced by 2 bases and the J end by 5 bases; junction bases left unmatched: 3. Inclusive of the bounding cysteine and phenylalanine, the CDR3 is 14 residues long. CDR3 DNA is the only sequence kept; it has 42 bases, read in frame from the first base. The ViraFEST assay stimulated PBMC with viral peptide pools and then used TCR sequencing to identify antigen-specific CD4+ T cell clonotypes by expansion. After 10 to 11 days of culture, CD4+ T cells were isolated with the EasySep CD4+ T cell isolation kit. Convalescent patients had PCR-confirmed SARS-CoV-2 infection between March and December 2020, before Alpha, Beta and Delta variants emerged in the United States. Some 2 million PBMC per well were cultured with approximately 10 ug/ml peptides in IMDM containing about 5% human AB serum, roughly 10 IU/ml IL-2 and gentamicin. On days 3 and 7, half of the culture medium was replaced with fresh IL-2-containing medium. Each peptide stimulation condition was cultured in triplicate wells unless otherwise noted. PBMC were separated from whole blood using Ficoll-Paque Plus gradient centrifugation and were then either cryopreserved at -140C or used fresh. The spike proteins of SARS-CoV-2 and of the common cold coronaviruses HCoV-NL63, HCoV-OC43 and HCoV-229E were spanned by overlapping peptide pools. The QIAamp micro DNA kit was used to extract genomic DNA from the cultured CD4+ T cells.

Source: CD4+ T cells from PBMCs cultured with HCoV-NL63 spike peptides, taken before COVID-19 vaccination. Explained via the paper, the cell subset or site label denotes: HCoV-NL63 spike overlapping peptide pool stimulation. Recombination linked TRBV9 to TRBJ2-1, with TRBD1 identical over 8 junction bases. This clonotype was obtained from a human donor who had a prior SARS-CoV-2 infection. Read as DNA, the sequence is TGTGCCAGCAGCGTGACAGGGGCAAACAATGAGCAGTTCTTC. Its protein reads: CASSVTGANNEQFF.